This T cell receptor (beta chain) was captured in a study of a mutant IDH1 vaccine in newly diagnosed glioma. Sequenced by immunoSEQ multiplex PCR; TCRdb stores in-frame clones only, minus some. The table records about 100,000 clones, roughly 78% of them present only once. This CDR3 region has 15 residues. Germline-derived CDR1 and CDR2 are MRHNA and SNTAGT. The ends lost 0 bases at V and 5 bases at J; junction bases unmatched: 5. Time point: baseline, week 1 (first vaccination visit). Treatment here: pre-vaccination baseline after standard-of-care therapy. The sequence came from a man in his forties with glioma. Sequences were derived from PBMCs, sampled from a glioma patient treated with radiotherapy, temozolomide or both. The rearrangement joins TRBV6-4 to TRBJ2-3, with 7 bases identical to TRBD2. The chain's CDR3 is CASSDSVGGGDTQYF. DNA for the CDR3: TGTGCCAGCAGTGACTCGGTGGGGGGGGGAGATACGCAGTATTTT.